This TCR beta chain was sequenced for a study of T-cell reconstitution after alpha-beta-depleted transplantation in children. V was clipped by 8 bases and J by 6 bases, with 20 bases between them. The CDR3 runs to 15 residues. The TCRbeta library incorporated unique molecular identifiers. MiXCR, applied by TCRdb to the PCR reads, yields one record per CDR3 protein. The sample records approximately 490,000 distinct CDR3 sequences, about 12% being singletons. This material consisted of PBMCs from the stem cell graft donor, taken from the stem cell graft. This chain connects TRBV12-3 or TRBV12-4 to TRBJ2-4, with D perhaps TRBD1 (7 bases). The sequence came from a human donor who donated a stem cell graft to a child with combined immunodeficiency. The CDR3 DNA reads as TGTGCCAGCCTCGACAGGAGGGGGCCGGGAAACATTCAGTACTTC. The encoded protein is CASLDRRGPGNIQYF.